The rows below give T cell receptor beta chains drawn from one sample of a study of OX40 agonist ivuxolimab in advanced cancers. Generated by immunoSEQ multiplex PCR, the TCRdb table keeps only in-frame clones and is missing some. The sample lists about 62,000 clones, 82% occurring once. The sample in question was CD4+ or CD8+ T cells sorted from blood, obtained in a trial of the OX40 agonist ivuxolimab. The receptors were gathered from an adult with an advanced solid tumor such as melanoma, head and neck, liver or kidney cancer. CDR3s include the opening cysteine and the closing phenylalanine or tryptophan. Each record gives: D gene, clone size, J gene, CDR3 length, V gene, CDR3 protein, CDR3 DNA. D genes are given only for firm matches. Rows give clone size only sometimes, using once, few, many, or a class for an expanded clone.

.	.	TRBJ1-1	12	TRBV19	CASRDPGTEAFF	TGTGCCAGTAGGGACCCGGGGACTGAAGCTTTCTTT
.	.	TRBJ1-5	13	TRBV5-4	CASSPFPNQPQHF	TGTGCCAGCAGCCCCTTTCCCAATCAGCCCCAGCATTTT
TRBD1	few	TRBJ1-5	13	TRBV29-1	CSVTTGQGQPQHF	TGCAGCGTTACCACGGGACAGGGGCAGCCCCAGCATTTT
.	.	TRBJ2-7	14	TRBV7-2	CASSPGHEAYEQYF	TGTGCCAGCAGCCCGGGACACGAGGCCTACGAGCAGTACTTC
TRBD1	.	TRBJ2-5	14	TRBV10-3	CAISGQGGGETQYF	TGTGCCATCAGTGGACAGGGGGGGGGAGAGACCCAGTACTTC
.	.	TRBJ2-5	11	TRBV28	CASSLRETQYF	TGTGCCAGCAGCCTTAGAGAGACCCAGTACTTC
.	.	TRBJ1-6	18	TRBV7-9	CASSLGGATSSYNSPLHF	TGTGCCAGCAGCTTAGGTGGGGCCACGAGCTCCTATAATTCACCCCTCCACTTT
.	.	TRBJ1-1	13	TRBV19	CASKMFQNTEAFF	TGTGCCAGTAAGATGTTCCAGAACACTGAAGCTTTCTTT
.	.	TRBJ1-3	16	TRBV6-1	CASSEFRQTLGNTIYF	TGTGCCAGCAGTGAATTTAGACAGACACTGGGAAACACCATATATTTT
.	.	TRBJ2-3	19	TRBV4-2	CASSQGNRAKLSFTDTQYF	TGTGCCAGCAGCCAAGGGAACAGGGCCAAACTCTCATTCACAGATACGCAGTATTTT
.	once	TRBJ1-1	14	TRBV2	CASKARGVRTEAFF	TGTGCCAGCAAAGCCAGGGGAGTAAGGACTGAAGCTTTCTTT
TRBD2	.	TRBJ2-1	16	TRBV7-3	CASSLSPGGLYNEQFF	TGTGCCAGCAGCTTAAGTCCGGGAGGGCTCTACAATGAGCAGTTCTTC
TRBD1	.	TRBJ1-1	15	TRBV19	CASSRSKQGDTEAFF	TGTGCCAGTAGCCGTTCCAAACAGGGGGACACTGAAGCTTTCTTT
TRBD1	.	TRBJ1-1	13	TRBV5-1	CASSLETGGEAFF	TGCGCCAGCAGCTTAGAAACAGGGGGCGAAGCTTTCTTT
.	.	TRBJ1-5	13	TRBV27	CASSYSFNQPQHF	TGTGCCAGCAGTTACAGTTTCAATCAGCCCCAGCATTTT
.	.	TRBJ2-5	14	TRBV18	CASSPTGGQETQYF	TGTGCCAGCTCCCCGACTGGAGGCCAAGAGACCCAGTACTTC
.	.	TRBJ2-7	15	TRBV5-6	CASSLGRDISYEQYF	TGTGCCAGCAGCTTGGGCCGGGACATCTCCTACGAGCAGTACTTC
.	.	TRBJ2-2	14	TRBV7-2	CASSLSSFTGELFF	TGTGCCAGCAGTCTTAGCTCCTTCACCGGGGAGCTGTTTTTT
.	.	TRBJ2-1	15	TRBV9	CASSVGWGSYNEQFF	TGTGCCAGCAGCGTGGGGTGGGGCTCCTACAATGAGCAGTTCTTC
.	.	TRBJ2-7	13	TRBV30	CAWSVGPSGEQYF	TGTGCCTGGAGTGTGGGCCCCTCGGGCGAGCAGTACTTC
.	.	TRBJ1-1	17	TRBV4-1	CASSQEADRPMNTEAFF	TGCGCCAGCAGCCAAGAGGCAGACAGGCCCATGAACACTGAAGCTTTCTTT
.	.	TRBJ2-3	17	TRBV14	CASSQGPGMTSTDTQYF	TGTGCCAGCAGCCAAGGTCCGGGGATGACTTCCACAGATACGCAGTATTTT
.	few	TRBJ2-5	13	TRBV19	CASNGGPRETQYF	TGTGCCAGCAATGGAGGACCCAGAGAGACCCAGTACTTC
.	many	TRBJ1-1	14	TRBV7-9	CASSPPRGGTEAFF	TGTGCCAGCAGCCCCCCTAGGGGCGGCACTGAAGCTTTCTTT
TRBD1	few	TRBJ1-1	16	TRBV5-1	CASSFNPTGSGTEAFF	TGCGCCAGCAGCTTCAACCCGACAGGGTCGGGCACTGAAGCTTTCTTT
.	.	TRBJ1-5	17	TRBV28	CASTPPSGASGDQPQHF	TGTGCCAGCACGCCGCCCAGCGGGGCATCAGGAGATCAGCCCCAGCATTTT
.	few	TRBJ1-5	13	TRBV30	CAWSPGSNQPQHF	TGTGCCTGGAGTCCCGGGAGCAATCAGCCCCAGCATTTT
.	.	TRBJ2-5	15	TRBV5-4	CASSLTGQSEETQYF	TGTGCCAGCAGCCTTACTGGGCAGTCGGAAGAGACCCAGTACTTC
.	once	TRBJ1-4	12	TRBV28	CASRQTNEKLFF	TGTGCCAGCCGACAGACTAATGAAAAACTGTTTTTT
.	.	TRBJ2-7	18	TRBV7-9	CASSPPAGGIADLYEQYF	TGTGCCAGCAGCCCGCCCGCTGGGGGGATAGCGGACCTCTACGAGCAGTACTTC
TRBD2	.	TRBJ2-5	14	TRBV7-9	CATFQGGYQETQYF	TGTGCCACCTTCCAGGGAGGGTACCAAGAGACCCAGTACTTC
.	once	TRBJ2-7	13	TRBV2	CASRRQVSYEQYF	TGTGCCAGCAGGCGACAGGTCTCTTACGAGCAGTACTTC
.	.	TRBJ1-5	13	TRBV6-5	CASSRDSNQPQHF	TGTGCCAGCAGTCGGGACAGCAATCAGCCCCAGCATTTT
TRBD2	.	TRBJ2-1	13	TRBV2	CASHETSMREQFF	TGTGCCAGCCATGAGACTAGCATGCGTGAGCAGTTCTTC
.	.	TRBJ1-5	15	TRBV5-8	CASSRQLGGNQPQHF	TGTGCCAGCAGCAGGCAGCTGGGGGGCAATCAGCCCCAGCATTTT